Listed here is a single T cell receptor beta chain. Its antigen is currently unknown. This record comes from a study of identical twins. Study-wide points: A cross-sectional statistical analysis, not follow-up of the same donors, supported the conclusions. Insertions were fewer in abundant cord blood beta clonotypes, whereas memory repertoires showed none of this pattern.

Template switching supplied a universal primer site; unique molecular identifiers were carried on the cDNA. Each CDR3 protein is one row after TCRdb ran MiXCR on the 5' RACE reads. The profile shows approximately 620,000 distinct CDR3 sequences, 8.6% of them singletons. V was clipped by 6 bases and J by 8 bases, with 8 bases between them. The CDR3 runs to 12 residues. The data also belong to a second study, concerning yellow fever vaccine responses in identical twins.

The sequence was obtained from a woman between 18 and 29 years old in good health. This chain joins TRBV12-3 or TRBV12-4 and TRBJ1-6; D gene uncertain. Sequencing was carried out using PBMCs. DNA of the CDR3: TGTGCCAGCAGATTAATTTATTCACCCCTCCACTTT. This codes for CASRLIYSPLHF.